What follows are 26 T cell receptor beta chains derived from one specimen sequenced in a study of shared clonotypes between healthy human individuals. The table came from immunoSEQ multiplex PCR; TCRdb's copy has only in-frame clones and leaves some out. This sample has roughly 520,000 clones, with roughly 95% found just once. The sample comprised naive CD4+ T cells sorted from blood. Specified subset: CD45RA+ positively selected. Receptors were obtained from a woman aged 25 to 39 in good health.

CDR3 loop: CASSFAADTQYF. CDR3 DNA sequence: TGTGCCAGCAGTTTTGCAGCGGATACGCAGTATTTT. J is TRBJ2-3 and V is TRBV28; no definite D call. Germline CDR1 and CDR2: MDHEN and SYDVKM. V dropped 3 bases and J dropped 6 bases, with 7 bases sitting between them. This CDR3 has 12 amino acids.

The chain couples TRBV28 to TRBJ2-7; D is perhaps TRBD2 (7 bases). CDR1 and CDR2 (germline): MDHEN, SYDVKM. V was cut by 8 bases and J by 5 bases, with 19 bases left in between. This CDR3 region has 14 residues. In nucleotides, the CDR3 is TGTGCCAGCGGGGGGGCCGACATGGAAAACGAGCAGTACTTC. This sequence encodes CASGGADMENEQYF.

As DNA, the CDR3 is TGCGCCAGCAGCTTGAATAGCGGGAGCAGGACAGATACGCAGTATTTT. It yields the protein CASSLNSGSRTDTQYF. V and J are TRBV5-1 and TRBJ2-3; 9 bases map to TRBD2. CDR1 is SGHRS and CDR2 is YFSETQ in the germline V gene. V trimming: 1 base; J trimming: 3 bases; junction bases outside the gene matches: 6. The CDR3 is 16 amino acids.

To note about this clone: Other DNA sequences in this sample translate to the same CDR3. The rearrangement joins TRBV5-1 to TRBJ1-1; D gene ambiguous. Trimming shortened V by 2 bases and J by 0 bases, and 8 bases separated the two germline ends. Germline loops: CDR1 SGHRS, CDR2 YFSETQ. CDR3 size: 14 residues. The CDR3 reads CASSFSEMNTEAFF. The CDR3 bases are TGCGCCAGCAGCTTCAGTGAGATGAACACTGAAGCTTTCTTT.

This chain uses TRBV9 with TRBJ2-1, with 10 bases that match TRBD2. Losses at the gene ends were 2 bases for V and 6 bases for J; bases not matched to a gene: 5. The CDR3 loop spans 15 amino acids. Per the germline V gene, CDR1 is SGDLS and CDR2 is YYNGEE. CDR3 DNA sequence: TGTGCCAGCAGCGTTTTGTCTAGCGGGGGCAATGAGCAGTTCTTC. Translation: CASSVLSSGGNEQFF.

The rearrangement uses TRBV7-8 and TRBJ1-5, with D hard to call. The CDR3 has 12 residues. Trimming removed 1 base at V and 4 bases at J, with 2 bases between. Germline V CDR1 and CDR2: SGHVS, FQNEAQ. This chain's CDR3 is CASSLVNQPQHF. In nucleotides, the CDR3 is TGTGCCAGCAGCTTAGTTAATCAGCCCCAGCATTTT.

This chain joins TRBV5-4 and TRBJ2-1; TRBD2 matches at 8 bases. V shed 7 bases, J shed 5 bases, and the junction held 8 bases outside the gene matches. CDR3 length: 14 amino acids. CDR1 and CDR2 from the germline V gene are SGHNT and YYREEE (reference sequence). The CDR3 spells CASAGGLWDNEQFF. CDR3 coding DNA: TGTGCCAGCGCGGGAGGATTATGGGACAATGAGCAGTTCTTC.

This clone has only one observation. The gene calls are TRBV7-7 and TRBJ2-7; TRBD1 agrees at 7 bases. The CDR3 has 14 amino acids. Germline loops: CDR1 SSHAT, CDR2 FNYEAQ (reference sequence). With 5 bases clipped from V and 0 bases from J, the junction kept 4 bases outside the gene matches. In nucleotides, the CDR3 is TGTGCCAGCAGCGTGGACAGGCACTCCTACGAGCAGTACTTC. Its translation is CASSVDRHSYEQYF. Based on the CDR3 plus reference TRBV7-7 and TRBJ2-7, the full variable domain is GAGVSQSPRYKVTKRGQDVTLRCDPISSHATLYWYQQALGQGPEFLTYFNYEAQPDKSGLPSDRFSAERPEGSISTLTIQRTEQRDSAMYRCASSVDRHSYEQYFGPGTRLTVT.

This chain links TRBV6-6 with TRBJ2-7; perhaps TRBD1 as D (5 bases). CDR1 MNHNY and CDR2 SVGAGI come from the germline V gene (reference sequence). The V end was cut by 6 bases, the J end by 4 bases, with 10 bases between. The CDR3 extends over 12 amino acids. The CDR3 region has the DNA TGTGCCAGCAGACGACAGATATACGAGCAGTACTTC. Translated: CASRRQIYEQYF.

In nucleotides, the CDR3 is TGTGCCAGCAGTTACTCGGGTCGAAGCAAAAACATTCAGTACTTC. It specifies CASSYSGRSKNIQYF. The chain uses TRBV6-5 and TRBJ2-4, with D uncertain. Germline values: CDR1 MNHEY, CDR2 SVGAGI. V lost 0 bases, J lost 3 bases, and 9 bases lay in between. The CDR3 is 15 amino acids.

V usage is TRBV7-9 and J usage is TRBJ1-2, with D possibly being TRBD1 (5 bases). Trimming cost V 3 bases and J 7 bases, with 15 bases left between them. Germline lookup yields CDR1 SEHNR and CDR2 FQNEAQ (reference sequence). This CDR3 has 14 residues. CDR3 amino acids: CASSFPGTPPGYTF. The CDR3 DNA is TGTGCCAGCAGCTTCCCCGGGACTCCACCTGGCTACACCTTC.

V is TRBV5-1 and J is TRBJ2-7, with D possibly matching TRBD1 (5 bases). The CDR3 extends over 15 amino acids. Between the trimmed V and J ends, which lost 5 bases and 3 bases, there was a span of 18 bases. The germline V gene encodes CDR1 SGHRS and CDR2 YFSETQ. As DNA, the CDR3 is TGCGCCAGCAGGAACGAGGCGACAGCCAACTACGAGCAGTACTTC. The encoded protein is CASRNEATANYEQYF.

The chain couples TRBV6-5 to TRBJ2-7; D unclear. V dropped 0 bases and J dropped 2 bases, with 5 bases sitting between them. The germline V gene encodes CDR1 MNHEY and CDR2 SVGAGI. The CDR3 runs to 13 residues. The chain's CDR3 is CASSYSWAYEQYF. CDR3 in DNA: TGTGCCAGCAGTTACTCGTGGGCCTACGAGCAGTACTTC.

The chain has TRBV5-1 and TRBJ1-2, with D possibly being TRBD1 (5 bases). Germline V gene lookup returns CDR1 SGHRS and CDR2 YFSETQ. V was trimmed by 5 bases and J by 2 bases, leaving 13 bases between them. The CDR3 totals 14 residues. The CDR3 DNA is TGCGCCAGCAGGGAGGGGAGGTCAAACTATGGCTACACCTTC. It is translated as CASREGRSNYGYTF.

The chain combines TRBV28 with TRBJ1-5; D remains ambiguous. CDR3 length: 15 residues. V was pared by 3 bases and J by 4 bases, with 13 bases between. CDR1 and CDR2 (germline): MDHEN, SYDVKM. This CDR3 is CASSFGAWENQPQHF. The CDR3, as DNA: TGTGCCAGCAGTTTTGGTGCCTGGGAGAATCAGCCCCAGCATTTT.

The chain is built from TRBV25-1 and TRBJ2-1, with 11 bases matching TRBD2. Germline lookup yields CDR1 MGHDK and CDR2 SYGVNS. CDR3 length equals 15 residues. J lost 4 bases, V lost 1 base, and 0 bases had no gene match. The CDR3 DNA reads TGTGCCAGCAGTGAATTAGCGGGAGGGTACAATGAGCAGTTCTTC. As protein: CASSELAGGYNEQFF. Based on the CDR3 plus reference TRBV25-1 and TRBJ2-1, the full variable domain is EADIYQTPRYLVIGTGKKITLECSQTMGHDKMYWYQQDPGMELHLIHYSYGVNSTEKGDLSSESTVSRIRTEHFPLTLESARPSHTSQYLCASSELAGGYNEQFFGPGTRLTVL.

V usage is TRBV11-3 and J usage is TRBJ2-1, with D unresolved. The CDR3 is made up of 13 amino acids. Germline V CDR1 and CDR2: SGHNT, YENEEA. Trimming pared 6 bases from V and 5 bases from J, leaving 11 bases between. The CDR3 sequence: CASSSLLDNEQFF. CDR3 DNA sequence: TGTGCCAGCAGTTCCCTGCTGGACAATGAGCAGTTCTTC.

This clone was observed a single time. The V call is TRBV7-8, the J call TRBJ2-1; D is unresolved. From germline, CDR1 is SGHVS and CDR2 FQNEAQ. V dropped 0 bases and J dropped 7 bases, with 13 bases sitting between them. The CDR3 runs 15 residues. CDR3 in amino acids: CASSLARVAPNEQFF. Written as DNA, the CDR3 is TGTGCCAGCAGCTTAGCGCGAGTAGCACCGAATGAGCAGTTCTTC.

This rearrangement joins TRBV28 to TRBJ2-3; a weak D match, TRBD2 (7 bases). CDR3 length: 15 residues. V shed 6 bases and J shed 3 bases, with 16 bases lying between them. Germline values: CDR1 MDHEN, CDR2 SYDVKM. The DNA for the CDR3 is TGTGCCAGCAGCCTCCGGGGAGGGGGGACAGATACGCAGTATTTT. The encoded protein is CASSLRGGGTDTQYF.

The chain carries TRBV28 and TRBJ1-1, with 7 bases identical to TRBD1. The junction had 9 bases not matched to a gene; V was cut back by 5 bases and J by 6 bases. Germline V gives CDR1 MDHEN, CDR2 SYDVKM. This CDR3 region has 14 residues. The chain's CDR3 is CASSPTGDLAEAFF. CDR3 nucleotides: TGTGCCAGCAGTCCAACAGGGGATTTGGCTGAAGCTTTCTTT.

The chain is built from TRBV6-6 and TRBJ2-7; 7 bases are a match to TRBD2. Trimming at V came to 10 bases and at J to 0 bases, leaving 12 bases not matched to a gene. The CDR3 consists of 15 residues. Per germline, CDR1 MNHNY and CDR2 SVGAGI (reference sequence). Written as DNA, the CDR3 is TGTGCCACCACCCCCAGCGGGGCTAGCTCCTACGAGCAGTACTTC. Amino acids: CATTPSGASSYEQYF.

The V gene is TRBV6-1, the J gene TRBJ2-3; no clear D gene. The CDR3 totals 15 residues. CDR1 and CDR2 from the germline V gene are MNHNS and SASEGT. V dropped 7 bases and J dropped 0 bases, with 14 bases sitting between them. The CDR3 reads CASTISPSSTDTQYF. The CDR3 nucleotides read TGTGCCAGCACAATAAGCCCAAGTAGCACAGATACGCAGTATTTT.

This clone was seen once. Written as DNA, the CDR3 is TGTGCCAGCAGCCCCGGGACAGGGGGCTCCTACGAGCAGTACTTC. Translated: CASSPGTGGSYEQYF. The rearrangement joins TRBV28 to TRBJ2-7, with TRBD1 identical over 11 bases. The CDR3 contains 15 residues. The germline V gene encodes CDR1 MDHEN and CDR2 SYDVKM. V was pared by 6 bases and J by 0 bases, with 4 bases of the junction left unmatched.

This chain uses TRBV2 with TRBJ1-4; 8 nucleotides align to TRBD1. The trim removed 6 bases at V and 4 bases at J, leaving 4 bases unmatched. The CDR3 runs to 14 residues. Germline CDR1 SNHLY, CDR2 FYNNEI. In nucleotides, the CDR3 is TGTGCCAGCAGATTTACAGGGGGTAATGAAAAACTGTTTTTT. This sequence encodes CASRFTGGNEKLFF.

The V gene is TRBV19, the J gene TRBJ2-6; TRBD1 aligns across 9 bases. Germline V CDR1 and CDR2: LNHDA, SQIVND (reference sequence). The junction had 5 bases not matched to a gene; V was cut back by 8 bases and J by 0 bases. The CDR3 totals 16 residues. Here the CDR3 DNA reads TGTGCCAGTGCCGCGGGACAGGGCTCTGGGGCCAACGTCCTGACTTTC. Translated: CASAAGQGSGANVLTF. Supplemented by reference TRBV19 and TRBJ2-6, the full variable domain reads DGGITQSPKYLFRKEGQNVTLSCEQNLNHDAMYWYRQDPGQGLRLIYYSQIVNDFQKGDIAEGYSVSREKKESFPLTVTSAQKNPTAFYLCASAAGQGSGANVLTFGAGSRLTVL.

The rearrangement links TRBV5-1 to TRBJ2-1, with TRBD2 matching over 9 bases. CDR1 SGHRS and CDR2 YFSETQ come from the germline V gene. The CDR3 is 14 amino acids. Losses at the gene ends were 0 bases for V and 6 bases for J; bases not matched to a gene: 1. The CDR3 spells CASSLGLAANEQFF. CDR3 bases: TGCGCCAGCAGCTTGGGACTAGCGGCCAATGAGCAGTTCTTC.